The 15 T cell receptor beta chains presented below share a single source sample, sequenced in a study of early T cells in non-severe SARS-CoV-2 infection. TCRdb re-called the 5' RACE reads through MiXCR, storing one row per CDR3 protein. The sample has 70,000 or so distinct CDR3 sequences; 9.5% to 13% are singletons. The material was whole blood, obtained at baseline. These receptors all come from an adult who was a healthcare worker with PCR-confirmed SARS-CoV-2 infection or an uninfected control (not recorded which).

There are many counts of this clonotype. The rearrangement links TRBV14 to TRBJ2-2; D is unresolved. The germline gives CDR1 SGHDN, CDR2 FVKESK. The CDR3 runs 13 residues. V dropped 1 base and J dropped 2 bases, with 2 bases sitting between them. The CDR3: CASSQANTGELFF. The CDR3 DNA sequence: TGTGCCAGCAGCCAAGCAAACACCGGGGAGCTGTTTTTT.

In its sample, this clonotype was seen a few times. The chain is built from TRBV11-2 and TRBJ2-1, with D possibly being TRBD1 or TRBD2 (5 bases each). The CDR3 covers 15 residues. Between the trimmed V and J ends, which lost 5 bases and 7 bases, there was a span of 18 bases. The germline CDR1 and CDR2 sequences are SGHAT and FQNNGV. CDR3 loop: CASSKDGTPGNEQFF. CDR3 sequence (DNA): TGTGCCAGCAGCAAAGACGGGACCCCTGGGAATGAGCAGTTCTTC.

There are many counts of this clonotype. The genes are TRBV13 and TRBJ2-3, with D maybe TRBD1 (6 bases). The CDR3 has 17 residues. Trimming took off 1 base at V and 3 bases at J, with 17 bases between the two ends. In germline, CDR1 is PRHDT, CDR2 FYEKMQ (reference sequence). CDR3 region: CASSLVQDSARTDTQYF. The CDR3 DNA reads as TGTGCCAGCAGCTTAGTCCAGGACAGCGCCCGGACAGATACGCAGTATTTT.

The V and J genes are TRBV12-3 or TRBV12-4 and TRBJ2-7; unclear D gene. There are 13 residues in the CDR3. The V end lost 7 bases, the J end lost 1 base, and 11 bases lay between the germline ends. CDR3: CASIPRWSYEQYF. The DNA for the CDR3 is TGTGCCAGCATCCCCCGGTGGTCCTACGAGCAGTACTTC.

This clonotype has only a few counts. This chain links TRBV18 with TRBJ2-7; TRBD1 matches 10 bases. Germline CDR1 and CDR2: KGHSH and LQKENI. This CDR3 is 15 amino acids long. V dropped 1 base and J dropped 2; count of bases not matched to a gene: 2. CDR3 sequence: CASSPRDRGPYEQYF. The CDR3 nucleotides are TGTGCCAGCTCACCACGGGACAGGGGCCCCTACGAGCAGTACTTC.

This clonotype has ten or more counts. Here the CDR3 DNA reads TGTGCCAGCTCCAGTGGCAGGGGCGAAAATACCGGGGAGCTGTTTTTT. It yields the protein CASSSGRGENTGELFF. This chain uses TRBV7-3 with TRBJ2-2, with D maybe TRBD1 (6 bases). The length of the CDR3 is 16 residues. Trimming removed 8 bases at V and 5 bases at J, with 21 bases between. The germline gives CDR1 SGHTA, CDR2 FQGTGA.

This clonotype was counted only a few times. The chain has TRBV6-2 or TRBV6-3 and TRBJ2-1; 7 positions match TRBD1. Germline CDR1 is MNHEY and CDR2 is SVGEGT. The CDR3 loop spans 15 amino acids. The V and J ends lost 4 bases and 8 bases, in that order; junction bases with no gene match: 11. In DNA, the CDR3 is TGTGCCAGCAGTTCACCGAGTCCAACAGGGGATGAGCAGTTCTTC. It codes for CASSSPSPTGDEQFF.

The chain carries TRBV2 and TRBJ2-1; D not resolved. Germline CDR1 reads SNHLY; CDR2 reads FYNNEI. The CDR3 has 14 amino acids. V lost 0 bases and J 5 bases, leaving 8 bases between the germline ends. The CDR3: CASSEADPNNEQFF. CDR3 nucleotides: TGTGCCAGCAGTGAAGCGGACCCAAACAATGAGCAGTTCTTC.

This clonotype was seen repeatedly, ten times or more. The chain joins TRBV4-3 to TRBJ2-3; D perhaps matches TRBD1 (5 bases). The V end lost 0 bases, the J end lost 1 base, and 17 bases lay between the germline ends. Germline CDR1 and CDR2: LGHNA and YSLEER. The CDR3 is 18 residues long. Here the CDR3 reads CASSQDRGATPGTDTQYF. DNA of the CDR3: TGCGCCAGCAGCCAAGATAGGGGCGCCACTCCCGGCACAGATACGCAGTATTTT.

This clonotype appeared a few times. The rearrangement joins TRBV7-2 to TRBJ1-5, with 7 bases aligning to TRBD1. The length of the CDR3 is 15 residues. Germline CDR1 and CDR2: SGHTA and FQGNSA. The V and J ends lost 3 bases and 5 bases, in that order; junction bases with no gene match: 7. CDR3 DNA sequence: TGTGCCAGCAGCTTCGGGGGACAGATTGATCAGCCCCAGCATTTT. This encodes CASSFGGQIDQPQHF.

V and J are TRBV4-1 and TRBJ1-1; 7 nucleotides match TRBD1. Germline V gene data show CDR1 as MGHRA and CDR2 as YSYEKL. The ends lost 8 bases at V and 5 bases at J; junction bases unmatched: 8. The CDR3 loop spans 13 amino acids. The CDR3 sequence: CASRPGGSTEAFF. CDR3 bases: TGCGCCAGCCGCCCAGGGGGGTCGACTGAAGCTTTCTTT.

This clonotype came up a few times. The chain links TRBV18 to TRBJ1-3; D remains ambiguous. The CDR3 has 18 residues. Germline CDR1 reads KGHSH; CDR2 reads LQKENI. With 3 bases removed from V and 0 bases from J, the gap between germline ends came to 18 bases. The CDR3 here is CASSPYRLSTNSGNTIYF. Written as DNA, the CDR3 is TGTGCCAGCTCACCTTACAGACTATCAACAAACTCTGGAAACACCATATATTTT.

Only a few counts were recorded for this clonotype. CDR3: CASSSTPGVERAFF. CDR3 nucleotides: TGTGCCAGCAGCTCGACACCTGGGGTAGAACGGGCTTTCTTT. This sequence joins TRBV7-2 and TRBJ1-1; D unresolved. V was trimmed by 4 bases and J by 11 bases, leaving 20 bases between them. CDR1 and CDR2 from the germline V gene are SGHTA and FQGNSA. The CDR3 is 14 amino acids.

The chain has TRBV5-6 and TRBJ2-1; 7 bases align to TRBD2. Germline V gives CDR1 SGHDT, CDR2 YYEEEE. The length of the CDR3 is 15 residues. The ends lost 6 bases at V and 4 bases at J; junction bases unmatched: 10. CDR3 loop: CASTTLARAYNEQFF. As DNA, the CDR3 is TGTGCCAGCACAACACTAGCGAGGGCTTACAATGAGCAGTTCTTC.

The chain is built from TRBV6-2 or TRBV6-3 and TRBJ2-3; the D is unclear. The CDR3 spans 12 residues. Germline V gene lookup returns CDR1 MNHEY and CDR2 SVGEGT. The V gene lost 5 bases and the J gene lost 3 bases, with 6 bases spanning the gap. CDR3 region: CASSAQTDTQYF. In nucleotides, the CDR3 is TGTGCCAGCAGTGCCCAAACAGATACGCAGTATTTT.